These T cell receptor beta chains were read from a single sample in a study of human T cells and chemical hapten exposure. MiXCR, applied by TCRdb to the RACE reads, yields one record per CDR3 protein. The data show 380,000 or so distinct CDR3 sequences, with 5.5% seen just once and over 6.5% held by the top ten. This sample comprised whole blood, obtained in connection with sensitization to the hapten diphenylcyclopropenone (DPC). Source of these receptors: a woman aged 18 to 35 with alopecia areata. Some clones in this sample may be carry-over from other donors' samples. CDR3s include the opening cysteine and the closing phenylalanine or tryptophan. A D gene is named only where the DNA matches it firmly. Clone size appears in some rows only: once, few, many, or a class for an expanded clone.

abundance,j_gene,v_gene,d_gene,CDR3nt,CDR3aa
many,TRBJ2-3,TRBV7-6,TRBD2,TGTGCCAGCAGCTTAGCCGGGACTAGCGGGGGGGCAAGAGATACGCAGTATTTT,CASSLAGTSGGARDTQYF
.,TRBJ1-4,TRBV4-2,.,TGTGCCAGCAGCCAAGATTTGGCAGGGGACTATGAAAAACTGTTTTTT,CASSQDLAGDYEKLFF
many,TRBJ2-2,TRBV10-3,TRBD2,TGTGCCACCACTGTCCCGGGAGGTCCCGGGGAGCTGTTTTTT,CATTVPGGPGELFF
.,TRBJ1-1,TRBV2,.,TGTGCCAGCGGACCGGACGCTCCGGTCACTGAAGCTTTCTTT,CASGPDAPVTEAFF
many,TRBJ2-2,TRBV20-1,.,TGCAGTGCTAGAGAGGGAACAGACGGGGAGCTGTTTTTT,CSAREGTDGELFF
.,TRBJ2-7,TRBV4-1,.,TGCGCCAGCAGCCAAGAGGGCAGCGGGCGTTCCTACGAGCAGTACTTC,CASSQEGSGRSYEQYF
many,TRBJ1-1,TRBV7-2,.,TGTGCCAGCAGCGCCGGACCCCCGAACACTGAAGCTTTCTTT,CASSAGPPNTEAFF
few,TRBJ2-1,TRBV12-3/TRBV12-4,TRBD2,TGTGCCAGCAGCCCCACTAGCGGGGAACACTACAATGAGCAGTTCTTC,CASSPTSGEHYNEQFF
few,TRBJ2-3,TRBV24-1,.,TGTGCCACCAGTGGTAGCTTCCGCACAGATACGCAGTATTTT,CATSGSFRTDTQYF
many,TRBJ2-7,TRBV9,TRBD1,TGTGCCAGCAGCCAGGGGGACGGGTCCTACGAGCAGTACTTC,CASSQGDGSYEQYF
.,TRBJ2-7,TRBV10-3,.,TGTGCCACCTCGGCTAGTCCTACCCACGAGCAGTACTTC,CATSASPTHEQYF
many,TRBJ1-1,TRBV7-2,TRBD1,TGTGCCAGCAGCTTACAAAGAGTGGACAGGGGAGTTTTCTTT,CASSLQRVDRGVFF
.,TRBJ2-7,TRBV10-3,.,TGTGCCATCAGGGGCGCCCCCGTGGGCGAGCAGTACTTC,CAIRGAPVGEQYF
many,TRBJ1-4,TRBV5-5,.,TGTGCCAGCAGCTTGGTTACGGCGGTTAATGAAAAACTGTTTTTT,CASSLVTAVNEKLFF
many,TRBJ1-1,TRBV29-1,TRBD1,TGCAGCGTTGAAGTGTTCAGGGGGATTCTTGAAGCTTTCTTT,CSVEVFRGILEAFF
many,TRBJ2-4,TRBV7-2,.,TGTGCCAGCAGCTTAGACGGGGCCAAAAACATTCAGTACTTC,CASSLDGAKNIQYF
.,TRBJ2-3,TRBV18,TRBD1,TGTGCCAGCTCACCCTATGACAGGGCCACAGATACGCAGTATTTT,CASSPYDRATDTQYF
few,TRBJ1-2,TRBV24-1,.,TGTGCCACCAGTGATCCGACTGACAACTATGGCTACACCTTC,CATSDPTDNYGYTF
many,TRBJ2-1,TRBV7-7,.,TGTGCTAGCAGCCCGTACTCGGGCCAGGAGCAGTTCTTC,CASSPYSGQEQFF
many,TRBJ2-3,TRBV5-1,TRBD1,TGCGCCAGCAGCTTGGATGGACCCCAAGGACAGGGGGCACAAGATACGCAGTATTTT,CASSLDGPQGQGAQDTQYF
few,TRBJ1-6,TRBV4-3,.,TGCGCCAGCAGCCCGGGATTCGGGGCTAATTCACCCCTCCACTTT,CASSPGFGANSPLHF
many,TRBJ2-5,TRBV28,.,TGTGCCAGCCACGCGGTAGGGGGGGAAGAGACCCAGTACTTC,CASHAVGGEETQYF
.,TRBJ1-1,TRBV29-1,.,TGCAGCGTTCCTATAGTGGGTGCTGAAGCTTTCTTT,CSVPIVGAEAFF
.,TRBJ1-1,TRBV27,.,TGTGCCAGCAGTTTAACCAGGCCCATGAACACTGAAGCTTTCTTT,CASSLTRPMNTEAFF
many,TRBJ1-5,TRBV10-3,.,TGTGCCATCAGTGAATTCCTTCAGCCCCAGCATTTT,CAISEFLQPQHF
many,TRBJ2-5,TRBV29-1,.,TGCAGCGTTGAAGAGTCAGGAGTCAGCCCGGAGACCCAGTACTTC,CSVEESGVSPETQYF
many,TRBJ1-4,TRBV6-5,.,TGTGCCAGCAGTTATCGCAGGGTTAATGAAAAACTGTTTTTT,CASSYRRVNEKLFF
many,TRBJ2-5,TRBV6-1,TRBD1,TGTGCCAGCAAAGAGGGACAGATAGAAGAGACCCAGTACTTC,CASKEGQIEETQYF
once,TRBJ1-1,TRBV18,.,TGTGCCAGCTCACCAGGGGCGGTGAACACTGAAGCTTTCTTT,CASSPGAVNTEAFF
many,TRBJ1-3,TRBV18,.,TGTGCCAGCTCACCACGGGAAGGGTCCGGAAACACCATATATTTT,CASSPREGSGNTIYF
.,TRBJ2-6,TRBV3-1,TRBD2,TGTGCCAGCAGCCAAGAAGGTTTCGGTAGCGGGGGCAGTAACGTCCTGACTTTC,CASSQEGFGSGGSNVLTF
many,TRBJ1-2,TRBV7-2,TRBD1,TGTGCCAGCAGCTTAGAAGGACAGGGGCGATATGGCTACACCTTC,CASSLEGQGRYGYTF
many,TRBJ2-5,TRBV4-1,TRBD2,TGCGCCAGCAGCCAAGATCTGGGGGGGTCGAAGACCCAGTACTTC,CASSQDLGGSKTQYF
few,TRBJ2-3,TRBV6-5,.,TGTGCCAGCATGGAAACCTTCAAAGATACGCAGTATTTT,CASMETFKDTQYF
.,TRBJ1-1,TRBV12-3/TRBV12-4,.,TGTGCCAGCAGTCCTGGGGGCGTCCGGTTTCGGATGGCTTTCTTT,CASSPGGVRFRMAFF
few,TRBJ1-2,TRBV29-1,.,TGCAGCGTTGAAGAAGGGGTTTATGGCTACACCTTC,CSVEEGVYGYTF
.,TRBJ1-5,TRBV18,.,TGTGCCAGCTCACCACTCGAGAATCAGCCCCAGCATTTT,CASSPLENQPQHF
.,TRBJ1-3,TRBV5-4,TRBD1,TGTGCCAGCAGTGTCCAGGGGGCCAGTTCTGGAAACACCATATATTTT,CASSVQGASSGNTIYF
.,TRBJ2-7,TRBV4-1,.,TGCGCCAGCAGCCAAGATAAGTGGTCCGGGACAAGAAACGAGCAGTACTTC,CASSQDKWSGTRNEQYF
few,TRBJ1-2,TRBV2,.,TGTGCCAGCAGATCTGACGGAGGCTACACCTTC,CASRSDGGYTF
few,TRBJ2-1,TRBV12-3/TRBV12-4,.,TGTGCCAGCAGTTTGGCAGGGGGAGGAAATGAGCAGTTCTTC,CASSLAGGGNEQFF
.,TRBJ2-5,TRBV29-1,.,TGCAGCGCCGGGTGGTACCAAGAGACCCAGTACTTC,CSAGWYQETQYF
many,TRBJ1-2,TRBV5-1,.,TGCGCCAGCAGCTTGGATGACAATGGCTACACCTTC,CASSLDDNGYTF
.,TRBJ2-1,TRBV6-2/TRBV6-3,TRBD2,TGTGCCAGCAGTTACCCGTGGGCGGGGGGACCCAATGAGCAGTTCTTC,CASSYPWAGGPNEQFF
few,TRBJ2-7,TRBV6-5,.,TGTGCCAGCCGTTACTCCGGACTAAACTACGAGCAGTACTTC,CASRYSGLNYEQYF
.,TRBJ2-3,TRBV4-1,.,TGCGCCAGCAGCCCAGCAAGGGGGGGCGGCACAGATACGCAGTATTTT,CASSPARGGGTDTQYF
few,TRBJ1-3,TRBV3-1,.,TGTGCCAGCAGCCAACCAGGAGGAAACACCATATATTTT,CASSQPGGNTIYF
.,TRBJ2-7,TRBV5-4,TRBD1,TGTGCCAGCAGCGCCGGACAGGGCCGAATCAACTACGAGCAGTACTTC,CASSAGQGRINYEQYF
many,TRBJ1-3,TRBV11-2,TRBD1,TGTGCCAGCAGCTCTCCCGTTCCGGGACAGGGAGGGACCACCATATATTTT,CASSSPVPGQGGTTIYF
.,TRBJ1-1,TRBV7-2,.,TGTGCCAGCAGTTCGACCAAGGGCACTGAAGCTTTCTTT,CASSSTKGTEAFF
few,TRBJ1-2,TRBV27,TRBD1,TGTGCCAGCAGTTTACGGGTACTCCCGACAGGGTCCTATGGCTACACCTTC,CASSLRVLPTGSYGYTF
many,TRBJ1-5,TRBV6-2/TRBV6-3,.,TGTGCCAGCAGTTACAAAGGGCCCCAGCATTTT,CASSYKGPQHF
few,TRBJ1-1,TRBV20-1,.,TGCAGTGCTAGCCTACAGCCGAACACTGAAGCTTTCTTT,CSASLQPNTEAFF
.,TRBJ1-2,TRBV7-9,.,TGTGCCAGCAGCTCTCGGGGCTTCTATGGCTACACCTTC,CASSSRGFYGYTF